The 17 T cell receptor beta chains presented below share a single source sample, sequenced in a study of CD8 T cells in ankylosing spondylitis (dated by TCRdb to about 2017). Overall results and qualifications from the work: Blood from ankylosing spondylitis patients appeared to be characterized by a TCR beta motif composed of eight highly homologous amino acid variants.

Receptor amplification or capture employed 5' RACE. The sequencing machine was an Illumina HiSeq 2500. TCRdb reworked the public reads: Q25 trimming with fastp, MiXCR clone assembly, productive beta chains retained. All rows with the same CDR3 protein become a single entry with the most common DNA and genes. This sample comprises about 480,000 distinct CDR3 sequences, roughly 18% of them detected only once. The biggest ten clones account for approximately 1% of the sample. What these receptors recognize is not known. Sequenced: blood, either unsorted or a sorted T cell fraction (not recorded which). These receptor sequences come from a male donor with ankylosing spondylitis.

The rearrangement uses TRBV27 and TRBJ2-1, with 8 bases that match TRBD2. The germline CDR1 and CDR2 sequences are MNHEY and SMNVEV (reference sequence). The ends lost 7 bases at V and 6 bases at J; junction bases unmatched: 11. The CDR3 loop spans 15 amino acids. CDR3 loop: CASTLAGLLTNEQFF. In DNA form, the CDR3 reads TGTGCCAGCACCTTAGCGGGACTACTCACCAATGAGCAGTTCTTC.

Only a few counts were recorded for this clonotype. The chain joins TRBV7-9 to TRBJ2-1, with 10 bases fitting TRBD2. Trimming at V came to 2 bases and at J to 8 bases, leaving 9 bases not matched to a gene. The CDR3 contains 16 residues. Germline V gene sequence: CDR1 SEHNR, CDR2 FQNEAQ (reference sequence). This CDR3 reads CASSLWSSGRVHEQFF. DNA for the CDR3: TGTGCCAGCAGCTTATGGTCTAGCGGGAGAGTCCATGAGCAGTTCTTC.

The CDR3 reads CASSLQGGFSSGANVLTF. In DNA, the CDR3 is TGCGCCAGCAGCCTCCAGGGTGGTTTCTCTTCTGGGGCCAACGTCCTGACTTTC. The chain combines TRBV4-3 with TRBJ2-6; possible D gene TRBD1, 5 bases. Germline V gene data show CDR1 as LGHNA and CDR2 as YSLEER. Trimming took off 4 bases at V and 1 base at J, with 17 bases between the two ends. This CDR3 has 18 residues.

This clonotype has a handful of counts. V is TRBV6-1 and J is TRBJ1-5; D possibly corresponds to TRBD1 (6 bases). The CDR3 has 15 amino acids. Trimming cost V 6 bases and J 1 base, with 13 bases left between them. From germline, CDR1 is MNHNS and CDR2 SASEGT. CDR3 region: CASRPTQGSNQPQHF. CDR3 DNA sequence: TGTGCCAGCAGACCCACCCAGGGGAGCAATCAGCCCCAGCATTTT.

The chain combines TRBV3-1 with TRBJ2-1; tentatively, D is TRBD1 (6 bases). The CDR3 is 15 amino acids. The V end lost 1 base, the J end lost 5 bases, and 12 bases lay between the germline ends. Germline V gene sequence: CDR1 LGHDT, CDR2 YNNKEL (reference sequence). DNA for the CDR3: TGTGCCAGCAGCCAAGTAACAGGGTTGGACAATGAGCAGTTCTTC. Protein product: CASSQVTGLDNEQFF.

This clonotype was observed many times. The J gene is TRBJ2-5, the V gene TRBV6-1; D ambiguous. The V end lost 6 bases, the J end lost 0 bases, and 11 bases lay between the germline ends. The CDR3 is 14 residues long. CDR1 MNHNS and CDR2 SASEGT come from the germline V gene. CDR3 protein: CASRPHLYQETQYF. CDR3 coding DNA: TGTGCCAGCAGGCCACACCTGTACCAAGAGACCCAGTACTTC.

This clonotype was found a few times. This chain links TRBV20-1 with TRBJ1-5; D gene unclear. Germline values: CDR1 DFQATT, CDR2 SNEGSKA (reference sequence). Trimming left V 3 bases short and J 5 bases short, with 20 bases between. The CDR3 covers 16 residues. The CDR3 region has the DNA TGCAGTGCTAGGGCATCCTCGGCAGCCACCTATCAGCCCCAGCATTTT. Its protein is CSARASSAATYQPQHF.

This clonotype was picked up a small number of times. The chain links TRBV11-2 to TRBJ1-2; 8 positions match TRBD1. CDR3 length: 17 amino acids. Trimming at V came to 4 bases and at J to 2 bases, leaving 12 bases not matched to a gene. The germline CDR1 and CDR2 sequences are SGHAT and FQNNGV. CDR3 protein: CASSSLRGGQENYGYTF. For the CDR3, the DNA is TGTGCCAGCAGCTCTCTTAGGGGGGGACAGGAGAACTATGGCTACACCTTC.

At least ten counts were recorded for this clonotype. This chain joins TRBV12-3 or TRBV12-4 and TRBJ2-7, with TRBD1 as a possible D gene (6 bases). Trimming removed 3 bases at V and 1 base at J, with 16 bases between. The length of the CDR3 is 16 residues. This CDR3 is CASSFFPPGQSYEQYF. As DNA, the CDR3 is TGTGCCAGCAGTTTTTTTCCCCCGGGACAATCCTACGAGCAGTACTTC.

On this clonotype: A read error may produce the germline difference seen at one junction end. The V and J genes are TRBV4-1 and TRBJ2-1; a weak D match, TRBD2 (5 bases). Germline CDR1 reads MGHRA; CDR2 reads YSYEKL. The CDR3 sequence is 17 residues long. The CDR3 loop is CASSEDPGKSLGNEQFF. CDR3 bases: TGCGCCAGCAGCGAAGATCCGGGGAAGTCGCTAGGGAATGAGCAGTTCTTC.

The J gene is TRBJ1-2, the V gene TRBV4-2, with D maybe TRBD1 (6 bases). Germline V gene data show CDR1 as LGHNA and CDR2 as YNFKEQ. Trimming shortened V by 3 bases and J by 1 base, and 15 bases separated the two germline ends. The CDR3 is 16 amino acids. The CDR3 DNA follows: TGTGCCAGCAGCCATCCCAGGACAGATCTTAACTATGGCTACACCTTC. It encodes CASSHPRTDLNYGYTF.

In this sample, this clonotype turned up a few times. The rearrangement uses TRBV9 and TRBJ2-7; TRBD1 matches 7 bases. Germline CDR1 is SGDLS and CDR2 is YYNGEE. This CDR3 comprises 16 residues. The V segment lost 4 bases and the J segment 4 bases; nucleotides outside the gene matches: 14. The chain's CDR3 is CASSPVSGGLHYEQYF. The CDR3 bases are TGTGCCAGCAGCCCAGTTTCAGGGGGATTACATTACGAGCAGTACTTC.

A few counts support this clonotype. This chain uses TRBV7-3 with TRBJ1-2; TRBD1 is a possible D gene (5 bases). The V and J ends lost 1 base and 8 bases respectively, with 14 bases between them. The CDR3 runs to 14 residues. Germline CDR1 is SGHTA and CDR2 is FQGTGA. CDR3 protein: CASSLSSGGGGYTF. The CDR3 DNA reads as TGTGCCAGCAGCTTAAGTTCCGGTGGGGGAGGCTACACCTTC.

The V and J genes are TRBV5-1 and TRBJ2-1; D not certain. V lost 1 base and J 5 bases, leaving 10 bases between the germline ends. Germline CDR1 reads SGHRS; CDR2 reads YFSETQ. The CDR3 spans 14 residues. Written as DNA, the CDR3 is TGCGCCAGCAGCTTGCTACAGCAGAACAATGAGCAGTTCTTC. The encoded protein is CASSLLQQNNEQFF.

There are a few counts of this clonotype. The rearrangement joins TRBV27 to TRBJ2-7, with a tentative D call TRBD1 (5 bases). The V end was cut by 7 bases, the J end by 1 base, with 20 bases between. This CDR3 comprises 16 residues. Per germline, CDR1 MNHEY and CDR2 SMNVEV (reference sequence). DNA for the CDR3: TGTGCCAGCACAAAATCAGGGTATTTGGCTTCCTACGAGCAGTACTTC. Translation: CASTKSGYLASYEQYF.

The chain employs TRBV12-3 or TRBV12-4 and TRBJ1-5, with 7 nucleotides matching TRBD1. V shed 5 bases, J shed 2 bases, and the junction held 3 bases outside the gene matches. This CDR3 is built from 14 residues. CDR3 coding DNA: TGTGCCAGCAGTGGGGGACAGCGCAATCAGCCCCAGCATTTT. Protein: CASSGGQRNQPQHF.

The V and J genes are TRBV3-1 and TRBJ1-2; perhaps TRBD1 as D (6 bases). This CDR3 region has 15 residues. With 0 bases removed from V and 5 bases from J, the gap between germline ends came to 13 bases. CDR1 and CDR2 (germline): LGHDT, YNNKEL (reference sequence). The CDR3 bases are TGTGCCAGCAGCCAAGACCCCGGCAGGGGATATGGCTACACCTTC. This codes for CASSQDPGRGYGYTF.